These T cell receptor beta chains were read from a single sample in a study of shared T cell receptors in the human thymus. The protocol was immunoSEQ multiplex PCR, while the TCRdb copy is restricted to in-frame clones and leaves out a portion. The sample contains about 660,000 clones, around 87% of which appear only once. The data also belong to a second study, concerning human thymus T cells.

What was sequenced was thymocytes. The receptors derive from a boy under two years old with a congenital heart defect. Each CDR3 is given with its conserved first and last residue. Fields, in order: clone size, V gene, D gene, J gene, CDR3 DNA, CDR3 protein. The D gene is left open where the match is weak. A clone size is listed for some rows: how often the clone was seen (once, few, many), or a class if it is expanded.

>.|TRBV6-6|.|TRBJ1-1
TGTGCCAGCAGCGCACGAGCGAACACTGAAGCTTTCTTT
CASSARANTEAFF
>.|TRBV27|TRBD1|TRBJ1-1
TGTGCCAGCAGTCCATATTGGGGTTTCAGGGGGCGAGGTGAAGCTTTCTTT
CASSPYWGFRGRGEAFF
>.|TRBV11-1|.|TRBJ2-7
TGTGCCAGCAGCTTAAGGTCCCCGGACTTACCTACCTACGAGCAGTACTTC
CASSLRSPDLPTYEQYF
>few|TRBV6-5|.|TRBJ2-2
TGTGCCACCTCTTTAACCGGGGAGCTGTTTTTT
CATSLTGELFF
>.|TRBV27|.|TRBJ2-7
TGTGCCAGCCGGTTCGGGGTAGAGCAGTACTTC
CASRFGVEQYF
>.|TRBV19|TRBD1|TRBJ1-6
TGTGCCATCGGGACAGGATTTGCACCCCTCCACTTT
CAIGTGFAPLHF
>.|TRBV7-3|.|TRBJ2-6
TGTGCCAGCAGCTTTATTAGTTCTGGGGCCAACGTCCTGACTTTC
CASSFISSGANVLTF
>.|TRBV28|TRBD1|TRBJ1-2
TGTGCCAGCAGTTTAAGGGGGGACAGGGGTGATGGCTACACCTTC
CASSLRGDRGDGYTF
>.|TRBV25-1|TRBD2|TRBJ2-3
TGTGCCAGCAGTGAACGGACTAGCGGCCCAGATACGCAGTATTTT
CASSERTSGPDTQYF
>once|TRBV30|TRBD1|TRBJ1-5
TGTGCCTGGAGTGAGGGACAGATCAATCAGCCCCAGCATTTT
CAWSEGQINQPQHF
>.|TRBV6-1|TRBD2|TRBJ2-7
TGTGCCAGCAGTGAAAACTTAGCGGGAGGGCCAGGCGAGCAGTACTTC
CASSENLAGGPGEQYF
>.|TRBV27|TRBD1|TRBJ2-2
TGTGCCAGTACGGGACAGGCGACCGGGGAGCTGTTTTTT
CASTGQATGELFF
>.|TRBV27|TRBD1|TRBJ1-1
TGTGCCAGCAGTCTACGACAGGGGGCGAACACTGAAGCTTTCTTT
CASSLRQGANTEAFF
>.|TRBV4-2|.|TRBJ1-2
TGTGCCAGCAGCCAATTCACAGGGAAGGACTCGGTATGTGGCTACACCTTC
CASSQFTGKDSVCGYTF
>.|TRBV7-2|TRBD1|TRBJ1-2
TGTGCCAGCAGCTCCAGACAGGGGGCGTTCGGCTACACCTTC
CASSSRQGAFGYTF
>few|TRBV11-2|.|TRBJ2-1
TGTGCCAGCAGCTTTAGGGACTCTAGCGTGGGGTACAATGAGCAGTTCTTC
CASSFRDSSVGYNEQFF
>.|TRBV28|TRBD2|TRBJ2-3
TGTGCCAGCCTAAAACTCCTAGCGGGAGGCACAGATACGCAGTATTTT
CASLKLLAGGTDTQYF
>.|TRBV5-1|TRBD2|TRBJ2-7
TGCGCCAGCAGCTTGGCTCTAGCGGGAGTAGGTGAGCAGTACTTC
CASSLALAGVGEQYF
>.|TRBV12-5|.|TRBJ2-1
TGTGCTAGTGGTTCCCGACTAGTCGGGGCGGAAGACGAGCAGTTCTTC
CASGSRLVGAEDEQFF
>few|TRBV4-3|TRBD1|TRBJ1-1
TGCGCCAGCAGCCAGGGACAGGGGAACACTGAAGCTTTCTTT
CASSQGQGNTEAFF
>few|TRBV19|.|TRBJ2-7
TGTGCCAGTAGTGTCGATATACTTCGAGCGACCTCCTACGAGCAGTACTTC
CASSVDILRATSYEQYF
>.|TRBV27|TRBD1|TRBJ1-1
TGTGCCAGCAGTTTATTGTGGGGACAGGGCACTGAAGCTTTCTTT
CASSLLWGQGTEAFF
>.|TRBV28|TRBD2|TRBJ2-1
TGTGCCAGCAGTTTAGGGCGGGAGGGCCCAGTGGGGGGGTTATACAATGAGCAGTTCTTC
CASSLGREGPVGGLYNEQFF
>.|TRBV25-1|TRBD1|TRBJ2-7
TGTGCCAGCAGTGGGAACCAGGGGGAAGTTTACGAGCAGTACTTC
CASSGNQGEVYEQYF
>.|TRBV6-6|.|TRBJ1-2
TGTGCCAGCAGTTACTCGGGGCAGGGGAGCTATGGCTACACCTTC
CASSYSGQGSYGYTF
>.|TRBV2|TRBD2|TRBJ2-3
TGTGCCAGCAGTGAAGATAGCGGGATCGGAGATACGCAGTATTTT
CASSEDSGIGDTQYF
>.|TRBV12-5|.|TRBJ1-1
TGTGCCTCTTATCCTACTTCAACAGGCGCGGACCTGAACACTGAAGCTTTCTTT
CASYPTSTGADLNTEAFF
>.|TRBV27|.|TRBJ2-6
TGTGCCAGCAAACTGACAGGCGGGGCCAACGTCCTGACTTTC
CASKLTGGANVLTF
>few|TRBV14|.|TRBJ1-1
TGTGCCAGCAGCCAAGGAACGGGGTTAGGTCGCACTGAAGCTTTCTTT
CASSQGTGLGRTEAFF
>.|TRBV5-5|.|TRBJ2-7
TGTGCCAGCAGCTTGTCTCAGGGGCGGGACGAGCAGTACTTC
CASSLSQGRDEQYF
>few|TRBV14|.|TRBJ2-2
TGTGCCAGCACTGCAGTTCCAGGGGAGCTGTTTTTT
CASTAVPGELFF
>.|TRBV4-3|TRBD1|TRBJ2-4
TGCGCCAGCAGCCAAGGACTAGGACAGGGTCGAAACATTCAGTACTTC
CASSQGLGQGRNIQYF
>.|TRBV7-2|.|TRBJ1-4
TGTGCCAGCAGCTTACTTGGGGATCAAACAGGGACTAATGAAAAACTGTTTTTT
CASSLLGDQTGTNEKLFF
>once|TRBV20-1|.|TRBJ1-1
TGCAGTGCTAGAGAAGAGACTGAAGCTTTCTTT
CSAREETEAFF
>.|TRBV28|TRBD1|TRBJ2-7
TGTGCCAGCAGGACGGTGGGACAGGGTAACTACGAGCAGTACTTC
CASRTVGQGNYEQYF
>once|TRBV27|.|TRBJ1-1
TGTGCCAGCAGTACCTCAGGGCGGATTAACACTGAAGCTTTCTTT
CASSTSGRINTEAFF
>.|TRBV4-1|TRBD2|TRBJ2-7
TGCGCCAGCAGCCAAGCGGGAGGGCAAGACTACGAGCAGTACTTC
CASSQAGGQDYEQYF
>.|TRBV5-1|.|TRBJ2-3
TGCGCCAGCAGCTTGGGCCAGGGTATGGCTCCGCAGTATTTT
CASSLGQGMAPQYF
>.|TRBV29-1|TRBD1|TRBJ1-2
TGCAGCGTCCAGGGACAGGGGCTGCGGGGCTACACCTTC
CSVQGQGLRGYTF
>.|TRBV7-9|TRBD1|TRBJ1-2
TGTGCCAGCAGCCAAGTAGCAGGGGGTGATGGCTACACCTTC
CASSQVAGGDGYTF
>.|TRBV28|.|TRBJ2-2
TGTGCCAGCAGTCCTAGACAGTACCCCGGGGAGCTGTTTTTT
CASSPRQYPGELFF
>.|TRBV14|TRBD1|TRBJ2-7
TGTGCCAGCAGCCCGGGGACAGGCCTCTACGAGCAGTACTTC
CASSPGTGLYEQYF
>.|TRBV27|TRBD2|TRBJ2-7
TGTGCCAGCAGGATACTAGCGGGGCGTTCCTACGAGCAGTACTTC
CASRILAGRSYEQYF
>.|TRBV5-4|TRBD2|TRBJ2-3
TGTGCCAGCAGCTTCCGGGGGGGAGATACGCAGTATTTT
CASSFRGGDTQYF
>.|TRBV25-1|TRBD2|TRBJ2-1
TGTGCCAGCAGGCCGTCGGGAGGGGAGGGCAATGAGCAGTTCTTC
CASRPSGGEGNEQFF
>.|TRBV13|TRBD1|TRBJ1-2
TGTGCCAGCAGCACACAGGACAGGGGATGGGGCTACACCTTC
CASSTQDRGWGYTF
>.|TRBV7-2|.|TRBJ1-1
TGTGCCAGCAGCCAAATGGGGGCGAACACTGAAGCTTTCTTT
CASSQMGANTEAFF
>.|TRBV27|.|TRBJ2-5
TGTGCCAGCAGTTCCAGGGGGGTGGAGACCCAGTACTTC
CASSSRGVETQYF
>.|TRBV4-3|.|TRBJ1-1
TGCGCCAGCAGCCAAGATACTTCGAACACTGAAGCTTTCTTT
CASSQDTSNTEAFF